This is a list of T cell receptor beta chains from one sample in a study of neoadjuvant nivolumab and ipilimumab in lung cancer. TCRdb's table, derived via immunoSEQ multiplex PCR, lists solely in-frame clones and lacks some. The sample holds about 13,000 clones, around 95% seen once. This specimen was peripheral blood, taken after neoadjuvant nivolumab, alone or with ipilimumab, at or shortly before surgery. The receptor set was obtained from an adult with non-small cell lung cancer. The CDR3 runs from the conserved cysteine through the conserved F or W. The order of the fields is J gene, CDR3 length, V gene, D gene, clone size, CDR3 protein, CDR3 DNA. A D gene is named only where the DNA matches it firmly. Rows may omit the clone size; those that give it use once, few, many or a size class.

j_call: TRBJ2-5
cdr3_length: 15
v_call: TRBV6-4
d_call: TRBD2
clone_size: NA
cdr3_aa: CASSKTSGDQETQYF
cdr3_nt: TGTGCCAGCAGTAAGACTAGCGGGGACCAAGAGACCCAGTACTTC

j_call: TRBJ2-3
cdr3_length: 18
v_call: TRBV5-5
d_call: TRBD2
clone_size: NA
cdr3_aa: CASSLGLAGSFSTDTQYF
cdr3_nt: TGTGCCAGCAGCTTGGGCCTAGCGGGGAGTTTTAGCACAGATACGCAGTATTTT

j_call: TRBJ2-1
cdr3_length: 16
v_call: TRBV7-7
d_call: TRBD2
clone_size: NA
cdr3_aa: CASSLGGLAGKDEQFF
cdr3_nt: TGTGCCAGCAGCTTAGGGGGCCTAGCGGGAAAAGATGAGCAGTTCTTC

j_call: TRBJ2-2
cdr3_length: 16
v_call: TRBV7-2
d_call: TRBD2
clone_size: NA
cdr3_aa: CASSETGLENTGELFF
cdr3_nt: TGTGCCAGCAGCGAGACGGGACTAGAGAACACCGGGGAGCTGTTTTTT

j_call: TRBJ2-7
cdr3_length: 16
v_call: TRBV9
d_call: TRBD1
clone_size: NA
cdr3_aa: CASSVGGGQGAGEQYF
cdr3_nt: TGTGCCAGCAGCGTAGGAGGGGGACAGGGGGCGGGTGAGCAGTACTTC

j_call: TRBJ2-7
cdr3_length: 13
v_call: TRBV4-1
d_call: NA
clone_size: NA
cdr3_aa: CASSPGPAYEQYF
cdr3_nt: TGCGCCAGCAGCCCGGGACCCGCCTACGAGCAGTACTTC

j_call: TRBJ1-1
cdr3_length: 14
v_call: TRBV30
d_call: TRBD1
clone_size: NA
cdr3_aa: CAFRTGGIETEAFF
cdr3_nt: TGTGCCTTTAGGACAGGGGGCATCGAGACTGAAGCTTTCTTT

j_call: TRBJ2-2
cdr3_length: 15
v_call: TRBV7-3
d_call: NA
clone_size: NA
cdr3_aa: CASSSYTGAVGELFF
cdr3_nt: TGTGCCAGCAGCTCTTATACGGGGGCAGTCGGGGAGCTGTTTTTT

j_call: TRBJ2-1
cdr3_length: 16
v_call: TRBV27
d_call: TRBD1
clone_size: NA
cdr3_aa: CASTTTGLSSYNEQFF
cdr3_nt: TGTGCCAGCACCACGACAGGGCTGAGCTCCTACAATGAGCAGTTCTTC

j_call: TRBJ2-3
cdr3_length: 15
v_call: TRBV4-2
d_call: NA
clone_size: NA
cdr3_aa: CASSPSGTQGDTQYF
cdr3_nt: TGTGCCAGCAGTCCAAGCGGGACTCAGGGGGATACGCAGTATTTT

j_call: TRBJ1-5
cdr3_length: 16
v_call: TRBV9
d_call: NA
clone_size: NA
cdr3_aa: CASSGDTGYSNQPQHF
cdr3_nt: TGTGCCAGCAGCGGGGACACAGGGTATAGCAATCAGCCCCAGCATTTT

j_call: TRBJ2-7
cdr3_length: 15
v_call: TRBV6-5
d_call: TRBD2
clone_size: NA
cdr3_aa: CASSYTGLPLYEQYF
cdr3_nt: TGTGCCAGCAGTTACACGGGACTACCCTTATACGAGCAGTACTTC

j_call: TRBJ2-3
cdr3_length: 16
v_call: TRBV7-6
d_call: TRBD1
clone_size: NA
cdr3_aa: CASSRQGAYNTDTQYF
cdr3_nt: TGTGCCAGCAGCCGACAGGGGGCCTATAACACAGATACGCAGTATTTT

j_call: TRBJ1-4
cdr3_length: 21
v_call: TRBV5-1
d_call: NA
clone_size: NA
cdr3_aa: CASSLGIQPHRGSATNEKLFF
cdr3_nt: TGCGCCAGCAGCTTGGGAATACAGCCTCACCGAGGATCCGCAACTAATGAAAAACTGTTTTTT

j_call: TRBJ2-1
cdr3_length: 14
v_call: TRBV9
d_call: NA
clone_size: NA
cdr3_aa: CASSSAWTANEQFF
cdr3_nt: TGTGCCAGCAGCTCGGCCTGGACCGCCAATGAGCAGTTCTTC

j_call: TRBJ1-2
cdr3_length: 13
v_call: TRBV4-1
d_call: NA
clone_size: NA
cdr3_aa: CASSQDEGYGYTF
cdr3_nt: TGCGCCAGCAGCCAAGATGAGGGTTATGGCTACACCTTC

j_call: TRBJ1-5
cdr3_length: 12
v_call: TRBV19
d_call: NA
clone_size: NA
cdr3_aa: CASSTLNQPQHF
cdr3_nt: TGTGCCAGTAGTACCCTCAATCAGCCCCAGCATTTT

j_call: TRBJ1-1
cdr3_length: 16
v_call: TRBV27
d_call: NA
clone_size: NA
cdr3_aa: CASSPMPYTVGTEAFF
cdr3_nt: TGTGCCAGCAGTCCAATGCCCTATACAGTGGGGACTGAAGCTTTCTTT

j_call: TRBJ2-5
cdr3_length: 13
v_call: TRBV5-1
d_call: NA
clone_size: NA
cdr3_aa: CASSLGQQETQYF
cdr3_nt: TGCGCCAGCAGCTTGGGACAGCAAGAGACCCAGTACTTC

j_call: TRBJ2-2
cdr3_length: 16
v_call: TRBV6-6
d_call: NA
clone_size: NA
cdr3_aa: CASSPRAKANTGELFF
cdr3_nt: TGTGCCAGCAGCCCCAGGGCAAAGGCGAACACCGGGGAGCTGTTTTTT

j_call: TRBJ2-7
cdr3_length: 15
v_call: TRBV7-2
d_call: TRBD1
clone_size: NA
cdr3_aa: CASSERTGRTYEQYF
cdr3_nt: TGTGCCAGCAGCGAGCGGACAGGGCGGACCTACGAGCAGTACTTC

j_call: TRBJ2-3
cdr3_length: 14
v_call: TRBV6-1
d_call: TRBD1
clone_size: NA
cdr3_aa: CASRRTGRTDTQYF
cdr3_nt: TGTGCCAGCAGAAGGACAGGGAGGACAGATACGCAGTATTTT

j_call: TRBJ2-1
cdr3_length: 15
v_call: TRBV7-3
d_call: TRBD2
clone_size: NA
cdr3_aa: CASSTLAGGNNEQFF
cdr3_nt: TGTGCCAGCAGCACACTAGCGGGAGGAAACAATGAGCAGTTCTTC

j_call: TRBJ2-1
cdr3_length: 14
v_call: TRBV10-2
d_call: NA
clone_size: NA
cdr3_aa: CASSVWDPGDEQFF
cdr3_nt: TGCGCCAGCAGTGTGTGGGATCCGGGCGATGAGCAGTTCTTC

j_call: TRBJ2-4
cdr3_length: 16
v_call: TRBV11-2
d_call: NA
clone_size: NA
cdr3_aa: CASSLDQNIGKNIQYF
cdr3_nt: TGTGCCAGCAGCTTAGACCAAAATATAGGCAAAAACATTCAGTACTTC

j_call: TRBJ2-7
cdr3_length: 16
v_call: TRBV27
d_call: TRBD1
clone_size: NA
cdr3_aa: CASSDPTGASSYEQYF
cdr3_nt: TGTGCCAGCAGCGATCCGACAGGGGCGTCTTCCTACGAGCAGTACTTC

j_call: TRBJ1-2
cdr3_length: 15
v_call: TRBV13
d_call: TRBD1
clone_size: NA
cdr3_aa: CASSSRDRGQDGYTF
cdr3_nt: TGTGCCAGCAGCTCCCGGGACAGGGGGCAAGATGGCTACACCTTC

j_call: TRBJ1-1
cdr3_length: 14
v_call: TRBV27
d_call: NA
clone_size: NA
cdr3_aa: CASWLRQQNTEAFF
cdr3_nt: TGTGCCAGCTGGTTACGACAGCAGAACACTGAAGCTTTCTTT

j_call: TRBJ2-2
cdr3_length: 14
v_call: TRBV7-2
d_call: TRBD1
clone_size: NA
cdr3_aa: CASSFGQDTGELFF
cdr3_nt: TGTGCCAGCAGCTTCGGACAGGACACCGGGGAGCTGTTTTTT

j_call: TRBJ2-1
cdr3_length: 13
v_call: TRBV5-6
d_call: NA
clone_size: NA
cdr3_aa: CASSLGVNNEQFF
cdr3_nt: TGTGCCAGCAGCTTGGGGGTCAACAATGAGCAGTTCTTC

j_call: TRBJ2-7
cdr3_length: 13
v_call: TRBV25-1
d_call: NA
clone_size: NA
cdr3_aa: CASSDPNRYEQYF
cdr3_nt: TGTGCCAGCAGTGACCCTAATCGTTACGAGCAGTACTTC

j_call: TRBJ2-7
cdr3_length: 13
v_call: TRBV28
d_call: NA
clone_size: once
cdr3_aa: CASSPQGPYEQYF
cdr3_nt: TGTGCCAGCAGTCCCCAGGGGCCATACGAGCAGTACTTC

j_call: TRBJ2-1
cdr3_length: 16
v_call: TRBV10-1
d_call: NA
clone_size: NA
cdr3_aa: CASSDNTAGRVDEQFF
cdr3_nt: TGCGCCAGCAGTGATAATACGGCGGGAAGAGTCGATGAGCAGTTCTTC

j_call: TRBJ2-6
cdr3_length: 17
v_call: TRBV7-9
d_call: NA
clone_size: NA
cdr3_aa: CASSLWYREYGANVLTF
cdr3_nt: TGTGCCAGCAGCTTATGGTACAGGGAGTATGGGGCCAACGTCCTGACTTTC

j_call: TRBJ2-3
cdr3_length: 15
v_call: TRBV10-1
d_call: TRBD2
clone_size: NA
cdr3_aa: CASSEGLAGEDTQYF
cdr3_nt: TGCGCCAGCAGCGAGGGACTAGCGGGAGAAGATACGCAGTATTTT

j_call: TRBJ2-2
cdr3_length: 17
v_call: TRBV10-3
d_call: TRBD2
clone_size: NA
cdr3_aa: CATTTSGLFANTGELFF
cdr3_nt: TGTGCCACCACGACTAGCGGGCTGTTCGCGAACACCGGGGAGCTGTTTTTT

j_call: TRBJ2-7
cdr3_length: 14
v_call: TRBV7-9
d_call: NA
clone_size: NA
cdr3_aa: CASSLIGRGYEQYF
cdr3_nt: TGTGCCAGCAGCTTAATAGGGCGGGGATACGAGCAGTACTTC

j_call: TRBJ2-1
cdr3_length: 15
v_call: TRBV5-4
d_call: NA
clone_size: NA
cdr3_aa: CASSLAAGPYNEQFF
cdr3_nt: TGTGCCAGCAGCTTGGCTGCGGGCCCATACAATGAGCAGTTCTTC

j_call: TRBJ2-2
cdr3_length: 14
v_call: TRBV18
d_call: NA
clone_size: NA
cdr3_aa: CASSYGGNTGELFF
cdr3_nt: TGTGCCAGCTCATACGGGGGGAACACCGGGGAGCTGTTTTTT

j_call: TRBJ2-1
cdr3_length: 16
v_call: TRBV15
d_call: TRBD2
clone_size: NA
cdr3_aa: CATSRRGLAEPNEQFF
cdr3_nt: TGTGCCACCAGCAGACGAGGACTAGCGGAACCCAATGAGCAGTTCTTC